A single sample is the source of the 29 T cell receptor beta chains below, sequenced in a study of blood T cell repertoires in COVID-19 (dated by TCRdb to about 2020). Library preparation used the immunoSEQ multiplex PCR assay. TCRdb limited this immuneACCESS table to in-frame rearrangements with V and J called. A share of clones is missing; checked studies link under half to unresolved V genes, and the rest is unexplained. The sample table lists approximately 450,000 clones, around 89% of them with a count of one. Around 4.4% of the sample is held by the ten biggest clonotypes. Sequenced material: peripheral blood. The receptor source for this set is a woman between 25 and 40 years old with acute or convalescent COVID-19.

The gene calls are TRBV5-5 and TRBJ2-1, with a weak D call TRBD1 (6 bases). CDR1 and CDR2 from the germline V gene are SGHKS and YYEKEE (reference sequence). The ends were cut back, 7 bases at V and 1 base at J, with 18 bases in the middle. The CDR3 is 16 amino acids. The chain's CDR3 is CASRAAGALSYNEQFF. CDR3 in DNA: TGTGCCAGCCGCGCGGCAGGGGCGCTTTCCTACAATGAGCAGTTCTTC.

The V and J genes are TRBV2 and TRBJ1-2; no reliable D call. The ends were cut back, 4 bases at V and 3 bases at J, with 9 bases in the middle. CDR3 size: 13 residues. Germline V gives CDR1 SNHLY, CDR2 FYNNEI. CDR3 nucleotides: TGTGCCAGCAGTGGTGGGCAGCACTATGGCTACACCTTC. This gives the protein CASSGGQHYGYTF.

This chain connects TRBV9 to TRBJ2-3, with 7 positions matching TRBD2. Germline CDR1 reads SGDLS; CDR2 reads YYNGEE. The CDR3 runs to 14 residues. V shed 3 bases and J 1 base; nucleotides not matched to a gene: 2. Written as DNA, the CDR3 is TGTGCCAGCAGCGCGAGCGGGGGCACAGATACGCAGTATTTT. Residues: CASSASGGTDTQYF.

The chain combines TRBV7-2 with TRBJ2-3; TRBD2 matches 11 bases. There are 16 residues in the CDR3. The germline V gene encodes CDR1 SGHTA and CDR2 FQGNSA. J was trimmed by 6 bases and V by 1 base; bases with no gene match: 6. In DNA form, the CDR3 reads TGTGCCAGCAGCTTAGAGCGTAGCGGGGGGGCCGATACGCAGTATTTT. Translating gives CASSLERSGGADTQYF.

As regards this clone: This CDR3 is also generated by other DNA sequences in the sample. V is TRBV28 and J is TRBJ1-5, with 7 bases lining up with TRBD1. J was trimmed by 2 bases and V by 6 bases; bases with no gene match: 4. The length of the CDR3 is 14 residues. Germline CDR1 MDHEN, CDR2 SYDVKM. CDR3 sequence (DNA): TGTGCCAGCAGCCCTGACAGGGGCAATCAGCCCCAGCATTTT. This codes for CASSPDRGNQPQHF.

This chain links TRBV5-1 with TRBJ2-2; 7 nucleotides agree with TRBD2. This CDR3 contains 15 residues. The trim removed 2 bases at V and 1 base at J, leaving 2 bases unmatched. Germline lookup yields CDR1 SGHRS and CDR2 YFSETQ. Here the CDR3 reads CASSFTGGNTGELFF. The CDR3 DNA reads TGCGCCAGCAGCTTTACGGGGGGGAACACCGGGGAGCTGTTTTTT.

This chain joins TRBV28 and TRBJ2-5, with D tentatively TRBD1 (6 bases). CDR1 and CDR2 (germline): MDHEN, SYDVKM. The CDR3 covers 15 residues. V was shortened by 6 bases and J by 2 bases, with 16 bases between the two germline ends. CDR3 coding DNA: TGTGCCAGCAGCACCTCAGGGGCCCTACAAGAGACCCAGTACTTC. Translating it yields CASSTSGALQETQYF.

The chain recombines TRBV19 with TRBJ1-2, with TRBD1 identical over 8 bases. The CDR3 runs 17 residues. Per the germline V gene, CDR1 is LNHDA and CDR2 is SQIVND (reference sequence). J gave up 4 bases and V 4 bases, and 14 bases lay outside the gene matches. The CDR3 DNA is TGTGCCAGTAGTACGCGGGACAGGAAATTTTCTGGCTATGGCTACACCTTC. This encodes CASSTRDRKFSGYGYTF.

The DNA for the CDR3 is TGTGCCAGCAGCGGACGACAGGGCTCCCCATGGGGCTACACCTTC. Encoded protein: CASSGRQGSPWGYTF. The J gene is TRBJ1-2, the V gene TRBV11-2, with 7 bases that match TRBD1. J was trimmed by 8 bases and V by 5 bases; bases with no gene match: 14. This CDR3 has 15 amino acids. Germline V lookup: CDR1 SGHAT, CDR2 FQNNGV.

By sample fraction, this clone is medium-sized. The gene calls are TRBV3-1 (or the pseudogene TRBV3-2) and TRBJ2-5, with no clear D. V was clipped by 0 bases and J by 2 bases, with 10 bases between them. The CDR3 is 15 residues long. CDR1 and CDR2 from the germline V gene are LGHDT and YNNKEL (reference sequence). CDR3: CASSQDLQSQETQYF. The CDR3 DNA follows: TGTGCCAGCAGCCAAGATCTACAGTCTCAAGAGACCCAGTACTTC.

The rearrangement joins TRBV5-1 to TRBJ2-7, with TRBD1 as a possible D gene (5 bases). The V and J ends lost 0 bases and 5 bases respectively, with 12 bases between them. Germline V gene sequence: CDR1 SGHRS, CDR2 YFSETQ. This CDR3 has 14 residues. CDR3 amino acids: CASSLGGPENEQYF. CDR3 DNA: TGCGCCAGCAGCTTGGGGGGCCCGGAAAACGAGCAGTACTTC.

The J gene is TRBJ2-1, the V gene TRBV7-3; 10 bases are shared with TRBD1. CDR1 SGHTA and CDR2 FQGTGA come from the germline V gene. J lost 6 bases, V lost 5 bases, and 7 bases had no gene match. This CDR3 comprises 15 residues. DNA for the CDR3: TGTGCCAGCAGCAGCTCCGGGACAGGGGTCAATGAGCAGTTCTTC. It yields the protein CASSSSGTGVNEQFF. Full variable domain (outside the CDR3, taken from reference TRBV7-3 and TRBJ2-1): GAGVSQTPSNKVTEKGKYVELRCDPISGHTALYWYRQSLGQGPEFLIYFQGTGAADDSGLPNDRFFAVRPEGSVSTLKIQRTERGDSAVYLCASSSSGTGVNEQFFGPGTRLTVL.

This sequence joins TRBV7-8 and TRBJ1-2; tentatively, D is TRBD1 (5 bases). This CDR3 is built from 19 residues. Trimming pared 1 base from V and 2 bases from J, leaving 23 bases between. Germline CDR1 reads SGHVS; CDR2 reads FQNEAQ. The CDR3 DNA reads as TGTGCCAGCAGCTTAGACAATGTTCGGAGGGGAGGGATGAACTATGGCTACACCTTC. It is translated as CASSLDNVRRGGMNYGYTF.

The gene calls are TRBV25-1 and TRBJ1-3; D perhaps matches TRBD1 (5 bases). CDR3 size: 14 residues. V was pared by 4 bases and J by 8 bases, with 15 bases between. Looked up from germline, CDR1 is MGHDK and CDR2 is SYGVNS. Here the CDR3 reads CASSGGGTRDTIYF. The DNA for the CDR3 is TGTGCCAGCAGTGGTGGGGGGACGAGGGACACCATATATTTT.

The rearrangement links TRBV5-1 to TRBJ2-2, with TRBD2 matching over 10 bases. The CDR3 sequence is 18 residues long. Per germline, CDR1 SGHRS and CDR2 YFSETQ. V dropped 1 base and J dropped 2; count of bases not matched to a gene: 8. The CDR3 loop reads CASSLLGPSGGNTGELFF. CDR3 nucleotides: TGCGCCAGCAGCTTGCTGGGCCCTAGCGGGGGAAACACCGGGGAGCTGTTTTTT.

The genes are TRBV19 and TRBJ1-4, with a possible D match to TRBD1 (6 bases). Deletions cut 7 bases from V and 8 bases from J, with 20 bases between. The CDR3 is 15 residues long. CDR1 LNHDA and CDR2 SQIVND come from the germline V gene (reference sequence). The CDR3 DNA reads as TGTGCCAGTAAACCCCACCCGGACAGCTGGGAAAAACTGTTTTTT. Residues: CASKPHPDSWEKLFF.

The rearrangement joins TRBV28 to TRBJ1-5; D gene unclear. The CDR3 totals 13 residues. Germline V gene lookup returns CDR1 MDHEN and CDR2 SYDVKM. The ends were cut back, 4 bases at V and 0 bases at J, with 4 bases in the middle. The CDR3 bases are TGTGCCAGCAGTTCAGGTAGCAATCAGCCCCAGCATTTT. The encoded protein is CASSSGSNQPQHF.

J is TRBJ1-4 and V is TRBV30; no firm D call. The end of the DNA is better explained by TRBJ2-2, so the J call may be wrong. This CDR3 spans 13 amino acids. Germline values: CDR1 GTSNPN, CDR2 SVGIG (reference sequence). The CDR3 sequence is CAWSPSGRRELFF. The CDR3 nucleotides read TGTGCCTGGAGTCCCTCGGGCCGCCGGGAGCTGTTTTTT.

The CDR3 DNA follows: TGTGCCAGCAGCCAAACCCGCTCCTACTCTGAGACCCAGTACTTC. The encoded protein is CASSQTRSYSETQYF. The rearrangement links TRBV3-1 (or the pseudogene TRBV3-2) to TRBJ2-5; no clear D gene. CDR3 length equals 15 residues. The germline CDR1 and CDR2 sequences are LGHDT and YNNKEL (reference sequence). Between the trimmed V and J ends, which lost 2 bases and 5 bases, there was a span of 15 bases.

This chain connects TRBV11-2 to TRBJ2-1, with TRBD2 identical over 8 bases. The CDR3 sequence is 16 residues long. Germline CDR1 reads SGHAT; CDR2 reads FQNNGV. V dropped 5 bases and J dropped 8; count of bases not matched to a gene: 14. CDR3 in amino acids: CASSHTSGGAVHEQFF. In DNA, the CDR3 is TGTGCCAGCAGCCATACTTCCGGGGGGGCCGTGCATGAGCAGTTCTTC.

This sequence joins TRBV27 and TRBJ2-7; TRBD1 matches at 10 bases. Germline V gives CDR1 MNHEY, CDR2 SMNVEV (reference sequence). Unmatched junction bases numbered 5, after V lost 6 bases and J lost 6 bases. The CDR3 is 13 amino acids. The CDR3: CASSDDRGLEQYF. As DNA, the CDR3 is TGTGCCAGCAGCGATGACAGGGGGCTCGAGCAGTACTTC.

V usage is TRBV11-1 and J usage is TRBJ2-5; TRBD1 matches 7 bases. The CDR3 totals 16 residues. CDR1 SGHAT and CDR2 FQDESV come from the germline V gene (reference sequence). V was pared by 6 bases and J by 1 base, with 11 bases of the junction left unmatched. The CDR3 protein is CASRPDRALRQETQYF. The CDR3 DNA is TGTGCCAGCAGACCCGACAGGGCCCTCCGCCAAGAGACCCAGTACTTC.

The chain uses TRBV7-3 and TRBJ2-2, with 7 bases lining up with TRBD2. The CDR3 totals 16 residues. V dropped 2 bases and J dropped 1; count of bases not matched to a gene: 4. Germline V gives CDR1 SGHTA, CDR2 FQGTGA. CDR3 in DNA: TGTGCCAGCAGCTTATCTGGACTAGGGAACACCGGGGAGCTGTTTTTT. Its protein product is CASSLSGLGNTGELFF.

J is TRBJ2-1 and V is TRBV5-1, with 8 positions matching TRBD2. Germline CDR1 SGHRS, CDR2 YFSETQ. Unmatched junction bases numbered 10, after V lost 3 bases and J lost 8 bases. The CDR3 extends over 15 amino acids. The CDR3 coding sequence is TGCGCCAGCAGCTACAGCGGGGGTAGTATCGATGAGCAGTTCTTC. It translates to CASSYSGGSIDEQFF.

The V call is TRBV30, the J call TRBJ1-5; 7 bases match TRBD1. This CDR3 spans 17 amino acids. The V and J ends lost 2 bases and 1 base, in that order; junction bases with no gene match: 11. The germline gives CDR1 GTSNPN, CDR2 SVGIG (reference sequence). The CDR3 here is CAWSRAITGESNQPQHF. The CDR3 nucleotides are TGTGCCTGGAGTCGCGCCATTACAGGGGAAAGCAATCAGCCCCAGCATTTT. Variable domain in full (rest from reference TRBV30 and TRBJ1-5): SQTIHQWPATLVQPVGSPLSLECTVEGTSNPNLYWYRQAAGRGLQLLFYSVGIGQISSEVPQNLSASRPQDRQFILSSKKLLLSDSGFYLCAWSRAITGESNQPQHFGDGTRLSIL.

The genes are TRBV6-6 and TRBJ2-2; 9 bases agree with TRBD2. Germline V lookup: CDR1 MNHNY, CDR2 SVGAGI (reference sequence). This CDR3 has 19 amino acids. The junction had 20 bases not matched to a gene; V was cut back by 5 bases and J by 7 bases. CDR3 nucleotide sequence: TGTGCCAGCAGTCCCCGTGGGTCCCCAGGCGGGGGGGTGAACGGGGAGCTGTTTTTT. Translation: CASSPRGSPGGGVNGELFF.

The chain has TRBV2 and TRBJ1-4; tentatively, D is TRBD1 (6 bases). The CDR3 is made up of 13 amino acids. The V end was cut by 3 bases, the J end by 6 bases, with 8 bases between. CDR1 is SNHLY, CDR2 FYNNEI, per germline. The CDR3 DNA reads TGTGCCAGCAGTGAGTACAGGGATGAAAAACTGTTTTTT. It is translated as CASSEYRDEKLFF.

The chain carries TRBV30 and TRBJ2-1; TRBD2 matches 9 bases. Germline loops: CDR1 GTSNPN, CDR2 SVGIG (reference sequence). The CDR3 is 14 residues long. J gave up 7 bases and V 3 bases, and 7 bases lay outside the gene matches. CDR3 coding DNA: TGTGCCTGGAGGCGGGGGGGGCCTCCGAATGAGCAGTTCTTC. It yields the protein CAWRRGGPPNEQFF.

V gene TRBV5-1 combines with J gene TRBJ1-4, with TRBD1 matching 7 bases. Germline CDR1 and CDR2: SGHRS and YFSETQ. The CDR3 runs to 19 residues. The ends lost 0 bases at V and 0 bases at J; junction bases unmatched: 11. CDR3 bases: TGCGCCAGCAGCTTGGTACCAGGGGGTTCAGGTGCAACTAATGAAAAACTGTTTTTT. Its translation is CASSLVPGGSGATNEKLFF.